These 15 T cell receptor beta chains originate from one sample sequenced in a study of shared clonotypes between healthy human individuals. Only CD45RO-negative cells positively selected for CCR7 counted as naive CD8 cells, so terminally differentiated effector memory CD45RA+ cells were excluded. Assay used: immunoSEQ multiplex PCR; TCRdb lists only in-frame clones, some missing. The sample consists of about 2,100,000 clones, about 93% of them appearing once. The specimen sequenced was naive CD8+ T cells from PBMCs. The receptors were sampled from a man between 18 and 35 years old in good health. Some clones in this sample may be carry-over from other donors' samples.

The rearrangement links TRBV6-5 to TRBJ2-1; 12 nucleotides line up with TRBD2. Germline CDR1 is MNHEY and CDR2 is SVGAGI. The CDR3 has 15 residues. The trim removed 6 bases at V and 5 bases at J, leaving 5 bases unmatched. CDR3 sequence: CASSPLAGGHNEQFF. CDR3 in DNA: TGTGCCAGCAGCCCTCTAGCGGGAGGGCACAATGAGCAGTTCTTC.

This clone was seen a single time. The chain joins TRBV14 to TRBJ2-7, with no clear D. This CDR3 is 12 amino acids long. Between the trimmed V and J ends, which lost 4 bases and 6 bases, there was a span of 10 bases. Germline V gene sequence: CDR1 SGHDN, CDR2 FVKESK. In DNA, the CDR3 is TGTGCCAGCAGCCTCAGAGGACCCGAGCAGTACTTC. Its protein product is CASSLRGPEQYF.

The chain recombines TRBV7-8 with TRBJ2-7; no firm D call. This CDR3 has 11 amino acids. Germline V gene lookup returns CDR1 SGHVS and CDR2 FQNEAQ. V lost 4 bases to trimming and J lost 7 bases, with 8 bases between them. CDR3 region: CASSSLGEQYF. In nucleotides, the CDR3 is TGTGCCAGCAGCTCACTCGGGGAGCAGTACTTC. Full variable domain (missing parts from reference TRBV7-8 and TRBJ2-7): GAGVSQSPRYKVAKRGQDVALRCDPISGHVSLFWYQQALGQGPEFLTYFQNEAQLDKSGLPSDRFFAERPEGSVSTLKIQRTQQEDSAVYLCASSSLGEQYFGPGTRLTVT.

J is TRBJ2-1 and V is TRBV2; TRBD1 aligns across 7 bases. The ends lost 7 bases at V and 10 bases at J; junction bases unmatched: 10. CDR1 and CDR2 (germline): SNHLY, FYNNEI. The CDR3 is 13 residues long. DNA of the CDR3: TGTGCCAGCAAAGGGGGCGGAAGACAAGAGCAGTTCTTC. This codes for CASKGGGRQEQFF.

This clone occurred once. The chain links TRBV4-3 to TRBJ2-3, with TRBD1 matching 7 bases. Germline values: CDR1 LGHNA, CDR2 YSLEER. Unmatched junction bases numbered 2, after V lost 0 bases and J lost 2 bases. The CDR3 contains 15 residues. Written as DNA, the CDR3 is TGCGCCAGCAGCCAAGATGACAGGGACACAGATACGCAGTATTTT. Protein sequence: CASSQDDRDTDTQYF.

The chain joins TRBV19 to TRBJ2-7, with TRBD2 identical over 7 bases. The length of the CDR3 is 15 residues. The V gene end was trimmed by 3 bases and the J gene end by 2 bases; junction bases not matched to a gene: 7. Germline CDR1 reads LNHDA; CDR2 reads SQIVND (reference sequence). CDR3 amino acids: CASSIYGGVTYEQYF. The CDR3 region has the DNA TGTGCCAGTAGTATTTATGGGGGGGTTACCTACGAGCAGTACTTC.

This rearrangement joins TRBV4-2 to TRBJ2-1, with TRBD2 matching 10 bases. Germline V gives CDR1 LGHNA, CDR2 YNFKEQ. This CDR3 spans 15 amino acids. Unmatched junction bases numbered 4, after V lost 4 bases and J lost 4 bases. CDR3 sequence: CASSPGTSVYNEQFF. The CDR3 DNA sequence: TGTGCCAGCAGCCCCGGGACTAGCGTGTACAATGAGCAGTTCTTC.

As to this clone: Other DNA sequences in this specimen translate into the identical CDR3. The chain links TRBV9 to TRBJ2-7; D is uncertain. Trimming pared 4 bases from V and 0 bases from J, leaving 8 bases between. CDR1 is SGDLS and CDR2 is YYNGEE in the germline V gene. The CDR3 covers 13 residues. The CDR3 DNA follows: TGTGCCAGCAGCCCCCAGAGCTCCTACGAGCAGTACTTC. It codes for CASSPQSSYEQYF.

The chain is built from TRBV25-1 and TRBJ2-2; tentatively, D is TRBD1 (6 bases). Germline CDR1 is MGHDK and CDR2 is SYGVNS. The V end lost 2 bases, the J end lost 0 bases, and 13 bases lay between the germline ends. The CDR3 has 17 amino acids. The DNA for the CDR3 is TGTGCCAGCAGTGAAGGCAGGGCAGGGGCGAACACCGGGGAGCTGTTTTTT. It is translated as CASSEGRAGANTGELFF.

This clone was seen just once. CDR3: CASREDITYEQYF. The CDR3 DNA reads as TGTGCCAGTCGTGAGGACATTACCTACGAGCAGTACTTC. This chain uses TRBV19 with TRBJ2-7; weak D call: TRBD1 (5 bases). The CDR3 spans 13 residues. Germline lookup yields CDR1 LNHDA and CDR2 SQIVND (reference sequence). Trimming took off 8 bases at V and 2 bases at J, with 13 bases between the two ends.

The chain carries TRBV28 and TRBJ1-5, with D uncertain. Trimming removed 3 bases at V and 4 bases at J, with 7 bases between. The CDR3 is made up of 13 amino acids. In germline, CDR1 is MDHEN, CDR2 SYDVKM. For the CDR3, the DNA is TGTGCCAGCAGTTTGACCGAAAATCAGCCCCAGCATTTT. It specifies CASSLTENQPQHF.

This rearrangement joins TRBV6-5 to TRBJ2-1; D ambiguous. Between the trimmed V and J ends, which lost 2 bases and 0 bases, there was a span of 5 bases. CDR3 length equals 14 residues. CDR1 is MNHEY and CDR2 is SVGAGI in the germline V gene. The CDR3 region has the DNA TGTGCCAGCAGTTACCTTAGCTCCTACAATGAGCAGTTCTTC. Protein: CASSYLSSYNEQFF.

The chain uses TRBV7-2 and TRBJ2-1, with 8 positions matching TRBD2. The CDR3 length is 13 residues. Germline values: CDR1 SGHTA, CDR2 FQGNSA. With 5 bases clipped from V and 8 bases from J, the junction kept 5 bases outside the gene matches. CDR3 sequence (DNA): TGTGCCAGCAGCCCGGGAGGGAGGGATGAGCAGTTCTTC. Its translation is CASSPGGRDEQFF.

This rearrangement joins TRBV28 to TRBJ2-5; weak D call: TRBD2 (6 bases). Germline assignment: CDR1 MDHEN and CDR2 SYDVKM. The CDR3 length is 14 residues. With 3 bases removed from V and 4 bases from J, the gap between germline ends came to 12 bases. CDR3: CASSFIRELETQYF. CDR3 nucleotides: TGTGCCAGCAGTTTTATCCGGGAGTTAGAGACCCAGTACTTC.

V usage is TRBV30 and J usage is TRBJ1-5; TRBD1 matches 7 bases. Germline trimming cut 3 bases from V and 5 bases from J; bases unmatched to any gene: 10. The CDR3 spans 15 residues. Looked up from germline, CDR1 is GTSNPN and CDR2 is SVGIG (reference sequence). CDR3 sequence: CAWSEGTVSYQPQHF. In DNA, the CDR3 is TGTGCCTGGAGCGAAGGGACAGTCTCATATCAGCCCCAGCATTTT.